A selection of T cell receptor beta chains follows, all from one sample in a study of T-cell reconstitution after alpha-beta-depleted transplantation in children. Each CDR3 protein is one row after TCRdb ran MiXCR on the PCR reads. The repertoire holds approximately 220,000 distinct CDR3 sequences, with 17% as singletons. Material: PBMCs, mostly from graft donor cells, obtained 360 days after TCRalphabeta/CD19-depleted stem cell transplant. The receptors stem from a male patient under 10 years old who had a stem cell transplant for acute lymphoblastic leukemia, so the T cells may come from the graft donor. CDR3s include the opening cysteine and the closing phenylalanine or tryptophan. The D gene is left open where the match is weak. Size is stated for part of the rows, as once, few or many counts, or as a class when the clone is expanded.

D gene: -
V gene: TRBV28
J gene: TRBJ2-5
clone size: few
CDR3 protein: CASSSQRANQETQYF
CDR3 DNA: TGTGCCAGCAGTTCTCAGCGGGCCAATCAAGAGACCCAGTACTTC

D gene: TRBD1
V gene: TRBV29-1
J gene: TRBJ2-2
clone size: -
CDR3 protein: CSVASGGSAGELFF
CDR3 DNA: TGCAGCGTTGCTTCAGGGGGTTCCGCCGGGGAGCTGTTTTTT

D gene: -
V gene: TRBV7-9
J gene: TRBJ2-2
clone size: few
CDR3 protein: CASSYPSRRSLIGELFF
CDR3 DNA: TGTGCCAGCAGCTACCCTTCGAGAAGGTCACTTATCGGGGAGCTGTTTTTT

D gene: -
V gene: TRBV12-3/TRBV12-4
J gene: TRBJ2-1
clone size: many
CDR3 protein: CASSPYNDFYNEQFF
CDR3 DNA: TGTGCCAGCAGTCCCTACAATGACTTCTACAATGAGCAGTTCTTC

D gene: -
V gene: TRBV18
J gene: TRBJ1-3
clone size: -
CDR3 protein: CASSPFEASGNTIYF
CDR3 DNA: TGTGCCAGCTCACCTTTCGAGGCCTCTGGAAACACCATATATTTT

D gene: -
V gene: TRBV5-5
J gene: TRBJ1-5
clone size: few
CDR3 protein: CASSLGPLGGSNQPQHF
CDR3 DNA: TGTGCCAGCAGCTTGGGCCCGCTTGGGGGGAGCAATCAGCCCCAGCATTTT

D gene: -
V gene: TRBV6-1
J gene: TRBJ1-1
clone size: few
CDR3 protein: CASSRQVMNTEAFF
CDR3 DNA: TGTGCCAGCAGCCGACAGGTCATGAACACTGAAGCTTTCTTT

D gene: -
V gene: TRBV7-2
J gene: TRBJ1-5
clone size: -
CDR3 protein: CASSFYRNSNQPQHF
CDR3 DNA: TGTGCCAGCAGCTTTTATAGGAACAGCAATCAGCCCCAGCATTTT

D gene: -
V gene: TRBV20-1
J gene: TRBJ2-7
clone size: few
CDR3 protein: CSARDPRPYYEQYF
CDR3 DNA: TGCAGTGCTAGAGATCCGAGACCGTACTACGAGCAGTACTTC

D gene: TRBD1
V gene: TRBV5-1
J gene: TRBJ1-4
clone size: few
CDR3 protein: CASSLEGTGSRKLFF
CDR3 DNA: TGCGCCAGCAGCTTGGAAGGGACAGGGTCAAGAAAACTGTTTTTT

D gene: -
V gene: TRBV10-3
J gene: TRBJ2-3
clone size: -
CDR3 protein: CAITGLVPTITTDTQYF
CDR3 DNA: TGTGCCATCACAGGCCTCGTCCCCACCATAACCACAGATACGCAGTATTTT

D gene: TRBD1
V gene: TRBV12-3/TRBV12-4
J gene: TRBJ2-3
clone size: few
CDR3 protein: CASSGGQGTDTQYF
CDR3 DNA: TGTGCCAGCAGTGGCGGACAGGGCACAGATACGCAGTATTTT

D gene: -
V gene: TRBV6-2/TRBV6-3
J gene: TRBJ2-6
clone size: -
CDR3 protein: CASSTTRDLGYSGANVLTF
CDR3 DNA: TGTGCCAGCAGCACCACTAGAGACTTGGGGTACTCTGGGGCCAACGTCCTGACTTTC

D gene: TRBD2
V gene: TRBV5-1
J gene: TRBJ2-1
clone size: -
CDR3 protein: CASSFESSGGAYNEQFF
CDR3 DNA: TGCGCCAGCAGCTTCGAATCTAGCGGGGGGGCCTACAATGAGCAGTTCTTC

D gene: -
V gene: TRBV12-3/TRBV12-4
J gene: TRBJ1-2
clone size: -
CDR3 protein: CASRLGGANYGYTF
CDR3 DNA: TGTGCCAGCAGGCTGGGGGGTGCTAACTATGGCTACACCTTC

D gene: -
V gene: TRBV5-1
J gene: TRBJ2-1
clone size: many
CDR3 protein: CASSLTESYNEQFF
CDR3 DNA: TGCGCCAGCAGTCTGACAGAGTCTTACAATGAGCAGTTCTTC

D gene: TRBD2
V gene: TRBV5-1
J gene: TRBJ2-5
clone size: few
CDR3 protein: CATTASKTSGAQETQYF
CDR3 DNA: TGCGCCACCACGGCCTCAAAGACTAGCGGGGCCCAAGAGACCCAGTACTTC

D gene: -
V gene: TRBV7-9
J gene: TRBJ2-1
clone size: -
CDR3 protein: CASSLSPSSMSYNEQFF
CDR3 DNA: TGTGCCAGCAGCTTGTCCCCTAGTTCTATGTCCTACAATGAGCAGTTCTTC

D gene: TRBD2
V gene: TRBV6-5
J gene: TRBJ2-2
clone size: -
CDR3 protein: CASSYRPTSGRANTGELFF
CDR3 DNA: TGTGCCAGCAGTTACCGTCCAACTAGCGGGAGGGCCAACACCGGGGAGCTGTTTTTT

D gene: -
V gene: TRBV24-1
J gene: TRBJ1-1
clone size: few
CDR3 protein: CATRLSTGTEAFF
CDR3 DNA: TGTGCCACCCGACTAAGTACCGGGACCGAAGCTTTCTTT

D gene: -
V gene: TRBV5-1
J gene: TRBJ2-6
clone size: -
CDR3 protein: CASSLIGRVTGANVLTF
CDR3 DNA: TGCGCCAGCAGCTTGATCGGCAGGGTAACTGGGGCCAACGTCCTGACTTTC

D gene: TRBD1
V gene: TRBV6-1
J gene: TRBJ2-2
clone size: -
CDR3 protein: CASSEAPRQGAGELFF
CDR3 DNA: TGTGCCAGCAGTGAAGCCCCCAGACAGGGGGCCGGGGAGCTGTTTTTT

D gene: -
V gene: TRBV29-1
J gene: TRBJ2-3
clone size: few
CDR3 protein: CSVARGPHDTQYF
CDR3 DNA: TGCAGCGTTGCGCGGGGGCCCCACGATACGCAGTATTTT

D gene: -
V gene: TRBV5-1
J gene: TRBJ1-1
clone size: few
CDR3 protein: CASSPVGERTEAFF
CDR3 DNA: TGCGCCAGCAGCCCCGTGGGGGAACGAACTGAAGCTTTCTTT

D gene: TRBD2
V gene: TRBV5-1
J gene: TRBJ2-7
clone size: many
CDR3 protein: CASSPRGDSYEQYF
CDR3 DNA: TGCGCCAGCAGCCCGCGGGGGGACTCCTACGAGCAGTACTTC

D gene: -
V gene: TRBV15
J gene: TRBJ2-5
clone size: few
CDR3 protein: CATSRDRRIQTQYF
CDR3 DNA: TGTGCCACCAGCAGAGATCGAAGGATACAGACCCAGTACTTC

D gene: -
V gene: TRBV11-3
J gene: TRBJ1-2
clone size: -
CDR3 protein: CASSLGARGYGYTF
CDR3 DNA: TGTGCCAGCAGCTTAGGAGCGAGGGGCTATGGCTACACCTTC

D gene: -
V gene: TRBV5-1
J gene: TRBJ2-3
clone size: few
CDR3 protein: CASRGILGDSTQYF
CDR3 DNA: TGCGCCAGCAGGGGCATCCTTGGAGACTCGACGCAGTATTTT

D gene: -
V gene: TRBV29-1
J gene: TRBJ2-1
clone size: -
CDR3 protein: CSVEGGKTYNEQFF
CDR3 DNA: TGCAGCGTTGAAGGGGGTAAGACCTACAATGAGCAGTTCTTC

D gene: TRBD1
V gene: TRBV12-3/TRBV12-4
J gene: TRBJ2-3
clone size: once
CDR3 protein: CASRTRTGGTDTQYF
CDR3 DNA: TGTGCCAGCAGGACACGGACAGGGGGAACAGATACGCAGTATTTT

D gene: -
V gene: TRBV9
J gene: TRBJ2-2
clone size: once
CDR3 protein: CASSVGSPTGELFF
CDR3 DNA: TGTGCCAGCAGCGTGGGCAGTCCCACCGGGGAGCTGTTTTTT

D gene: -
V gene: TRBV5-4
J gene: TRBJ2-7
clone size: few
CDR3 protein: CASSLGENEQYF
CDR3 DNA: TGTGCCAGCAGTCTAGGGGAAAACGAGCAGTACTTC

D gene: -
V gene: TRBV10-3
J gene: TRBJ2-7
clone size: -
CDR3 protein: CARGQSYEQYF
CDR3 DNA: TGTGCACGAGGACAGTCCTACGAGCAGTACTTC

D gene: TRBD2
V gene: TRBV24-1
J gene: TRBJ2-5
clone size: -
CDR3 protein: CATSDRTSGEETQYF
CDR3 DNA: TGTGCCACCAGTGATAGGACTAGCGGGGAAGAGACCCAGTACTTC

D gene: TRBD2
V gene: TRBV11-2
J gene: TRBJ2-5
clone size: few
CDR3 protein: CASSSRLAGGPWQETQYF
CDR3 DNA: TGTGCCAGCAGCTCCCGACTAGCGGGGGGCCCGTGGCAAGAGACCCAGTACTTC

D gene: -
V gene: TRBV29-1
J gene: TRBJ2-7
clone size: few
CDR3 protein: CSAQGSYEQYF
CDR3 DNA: TGCAGCGCCCAGGGTTCCTACGAGCAGTACTTC

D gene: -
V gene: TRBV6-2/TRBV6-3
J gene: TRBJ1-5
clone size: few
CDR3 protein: CASSREGNGNQPQHF
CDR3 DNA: TGTGCCAGCAGCCGAGAGGGCAACGGCAATCAGCCCCAGCATTTT

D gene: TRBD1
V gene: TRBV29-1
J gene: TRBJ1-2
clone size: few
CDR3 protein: CSGGQDYGYTF
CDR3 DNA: TGCAGCGGGGGACAGGACTATGGCTACACCTTC